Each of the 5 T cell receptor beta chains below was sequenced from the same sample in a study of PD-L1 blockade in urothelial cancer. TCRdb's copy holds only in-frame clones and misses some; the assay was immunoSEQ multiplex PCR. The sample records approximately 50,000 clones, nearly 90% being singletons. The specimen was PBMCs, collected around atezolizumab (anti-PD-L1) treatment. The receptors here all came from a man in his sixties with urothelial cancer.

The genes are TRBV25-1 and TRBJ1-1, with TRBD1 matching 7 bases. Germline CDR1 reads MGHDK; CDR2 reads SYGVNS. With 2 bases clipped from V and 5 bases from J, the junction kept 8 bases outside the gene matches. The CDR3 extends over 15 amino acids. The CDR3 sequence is CASSELDRVSTEAFF. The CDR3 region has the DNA TGTGCCAGCAGTGAACTCGACAGGGTAAGTACTGAAGCTTTCTTT.

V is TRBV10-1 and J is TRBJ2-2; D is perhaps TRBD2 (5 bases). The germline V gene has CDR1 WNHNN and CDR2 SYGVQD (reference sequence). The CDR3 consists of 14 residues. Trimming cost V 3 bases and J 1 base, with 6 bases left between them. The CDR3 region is CASSDEGNTGELFF. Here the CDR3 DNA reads TGCGCCAGCAGTGATGAGGGGAACACCGGGGAGCTGTTTTTT.

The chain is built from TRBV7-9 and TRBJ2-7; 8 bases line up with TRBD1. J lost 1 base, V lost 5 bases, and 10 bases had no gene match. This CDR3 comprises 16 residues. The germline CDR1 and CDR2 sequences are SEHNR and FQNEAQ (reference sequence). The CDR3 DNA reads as TGTGCCAGCAGCCCAGGGACAGGACCATATTCCTACGAGCAGTACTTC. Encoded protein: CASSPGTGPYSYEQYF.

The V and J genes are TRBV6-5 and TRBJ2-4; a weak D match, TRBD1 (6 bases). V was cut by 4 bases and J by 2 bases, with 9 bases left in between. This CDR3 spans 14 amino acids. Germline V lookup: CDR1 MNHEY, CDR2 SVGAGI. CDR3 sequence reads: CASSFRGSKNIQYF. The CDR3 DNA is TGTGCCAGCAGTTTCAGGGGTTCCAAAAACATTCAGTACTTC.

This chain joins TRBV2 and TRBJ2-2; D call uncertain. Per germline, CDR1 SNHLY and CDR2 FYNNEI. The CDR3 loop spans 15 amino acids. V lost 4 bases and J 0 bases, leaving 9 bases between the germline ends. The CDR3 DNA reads TGTGCCAGCAGTGTTGGCAGCGCGAACACCGGGGAGCTGTTTTTT. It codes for CASSVGSANTGELFF.